This TCR beta chain was documented in a study of regulatory T cells in long-lasting Graves disease. Germline loops: CDR1 DFQATT, CDR2 SNEGSKA (reference sequence). The CDR3 runs 14 residues. J was trimmed by 5 bases and V by 0 bases; bases with no gene match: 6. This clonotype was picked up many times. What it binds is unknown. Points from the study as a whole: Relative to new patients (roughly 970), persistent patients exhibited greater sharing of public clonotypes (around 2,700).

Time point here: newly diagnosed GD, antithyroid drugs for less than 3 months. Extracted RNA from PBMCs served as the source of the TCR library. Both iRepertoire HTBI primers and Arm-PCR of CDR3 regions were used to build the TCR beta libraries. In TCRdb, the multiplex PCR reads were re-called with MiXCR into one record per CDR3 protein. The data show approximately 400,000 distinct CDR3 sequences, about 12% seen once. Separately, the same data were catalogued under a study of T cells in Graves' hyperthyroidism and ophthalmopathy. That source notes: The HTBI primer set was used in a first-round RT-PCR of the TCR CDR3.

The sequences come from peripheral blood mononuclear cells (PBMCs), collected at new diagnosis, from a patient treated with antithyroid drugs. The genes are TRBV20-1 and TRBJ2-7; 8 nucleotides line up with TRBD2. This TCR derives from a woman between 18 and 29 years old with Graves disease. CDR3 sequence reads: CSARDGTRLDEQYF. The CDR3 region has the DNA TGCAGTGCTAGAGATGGGACTAGGCTGGACGAGCAGTACTTC.